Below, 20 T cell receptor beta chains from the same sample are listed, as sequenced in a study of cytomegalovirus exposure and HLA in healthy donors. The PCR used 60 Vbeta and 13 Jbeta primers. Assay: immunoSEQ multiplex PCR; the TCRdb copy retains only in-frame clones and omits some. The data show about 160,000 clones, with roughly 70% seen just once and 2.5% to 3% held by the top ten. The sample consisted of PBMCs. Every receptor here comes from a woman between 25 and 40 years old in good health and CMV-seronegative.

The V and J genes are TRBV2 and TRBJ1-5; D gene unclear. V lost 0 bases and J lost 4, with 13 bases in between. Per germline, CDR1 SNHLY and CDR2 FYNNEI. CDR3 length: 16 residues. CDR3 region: CASSEALLTRNQPQHF. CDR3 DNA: TGTGCCAGCAGTGAAGCCCTTTTGACTAGGAATCAGCCCCAGCATTTT.

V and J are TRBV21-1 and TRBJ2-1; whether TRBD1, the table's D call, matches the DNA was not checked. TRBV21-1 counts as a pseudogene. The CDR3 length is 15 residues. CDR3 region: CASSILQRGYNEQFF. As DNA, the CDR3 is TGTGCCAGCAGCATATTACAAAGGGGTTACAATGAGCAGTTCTTC.

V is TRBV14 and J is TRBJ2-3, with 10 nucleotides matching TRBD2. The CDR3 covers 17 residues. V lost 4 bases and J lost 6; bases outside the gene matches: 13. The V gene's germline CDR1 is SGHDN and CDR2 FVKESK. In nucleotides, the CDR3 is TGTGCCAGCAGCCTCTATGGCCTAGCGGGGGCCGGGGATACGCAGTATTTT. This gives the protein CASSLYGLAGAGDTQYF. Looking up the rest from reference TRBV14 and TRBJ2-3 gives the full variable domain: EAGVTQFPSHSVIEKGQTVTLRCDPISGHDNLYWYRRVMGKEIKFLLHFVKESKQDESGMPNNRFLAERTGGTYSTLKVQPAELEDSGVYFCASSLYGLAGAGDTQYFGPGTRLTVL.

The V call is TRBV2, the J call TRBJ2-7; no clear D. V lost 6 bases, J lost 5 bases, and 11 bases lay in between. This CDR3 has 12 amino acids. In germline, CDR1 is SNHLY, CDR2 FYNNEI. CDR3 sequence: CASRPQNNEQYF. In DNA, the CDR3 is TGTGCCAGCAGACCCCAGAATAACGAGCAGTACTTC.

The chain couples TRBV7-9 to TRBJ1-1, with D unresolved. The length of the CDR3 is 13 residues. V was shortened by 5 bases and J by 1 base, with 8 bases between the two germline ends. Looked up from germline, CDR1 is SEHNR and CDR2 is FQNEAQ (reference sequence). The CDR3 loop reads CASSVRGNTEAFF. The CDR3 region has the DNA TGTGCCAGCAGCGTTAGAGGGAACACTGAAGCTTTCTTT.

For the CDR3, the DNA is TGTGCCAGCAGTACCTGGGACAGGGGGGTCGGGGAGCTGTTTTTT. Its translation is CASSTWDRGVGELFF. The rearrangement uses TRBV27 and TRBJ2-2; TRBD1 agrees at 11 bases. Looked up from germline, CDR1 is MNHEY and CDR2 is SMNVEV (reference sequence). CDR3 length: 15 residues. The junction had 6 bases not matched to a gene; V was cut back by 5 bases and J by 7 bases.

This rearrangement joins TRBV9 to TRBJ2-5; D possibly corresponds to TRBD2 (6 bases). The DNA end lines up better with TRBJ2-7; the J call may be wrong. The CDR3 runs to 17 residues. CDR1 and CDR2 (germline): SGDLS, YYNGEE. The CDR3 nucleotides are TGTGCCAGCAGCGTTGGAAACCGTCCGACTAGACAATACGAGCAGTACTTC. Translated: CASSVGNRPTRQYEQYF.

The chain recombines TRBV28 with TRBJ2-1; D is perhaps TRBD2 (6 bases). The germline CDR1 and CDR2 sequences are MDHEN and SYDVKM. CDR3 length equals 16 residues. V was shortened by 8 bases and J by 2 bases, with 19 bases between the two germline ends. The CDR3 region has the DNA TGTGCCAGCCCCCCCCTCGGGAGTGCCACCTACAATGAGCAGTTCTTC. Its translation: CASPPLGSATYNEQFF. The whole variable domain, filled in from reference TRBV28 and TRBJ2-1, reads DVKVTQSSRYLVKRTGEKVFLECVQDMDHENMFWYRQDPGLGLRLIYFSYDVKMKEKGDIPEGYSVSREKKERFSLILESASTNQTSMYLCASPPLGSATYNEQFFGPGTRLTVL.

This CDR3 is CASGQLANTDTQYF. The CDR3 DNA sequence: TGTGCCAGCGGTCAACTAGCGAACACAGATACGCAGTATTTT. This chain joins TRBV27 and TRBJ2-3; 7 nucleotides line up with TRBD2. The length of the CDR3 is 14 residues. Germline V gene sequence: CDR1 MNHEY, CDR2 SMNVEV (reference sequence). V shed 8 bases, J shed 2 bases, and the junction held 7 bases outside the gene matches.

CDR3 coding DNA: TGTGCCAGCAGCCACTTCGACGAGGGCTATGGCTACACCTTC. This sequence encodes CASSHFDEGYGYTF. J is TRBJ1-2 and V is TRBV14; D unresolved. Germline CDR1 is SGHDN and CDR2 is FVKESK. The CDR3 totals 14 residues. V lost 3 bases and J 4 bases, leaving 12 bases between the germline ends.

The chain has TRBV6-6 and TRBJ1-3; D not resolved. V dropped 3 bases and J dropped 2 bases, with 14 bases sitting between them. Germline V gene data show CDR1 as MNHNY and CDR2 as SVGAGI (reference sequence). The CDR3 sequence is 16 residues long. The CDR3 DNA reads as TGTGCCAGCAGTTATTCGTCCATAGTGGCTGGAAACACCATATATTTT. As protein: CASSYSSIVAGNTIYF.

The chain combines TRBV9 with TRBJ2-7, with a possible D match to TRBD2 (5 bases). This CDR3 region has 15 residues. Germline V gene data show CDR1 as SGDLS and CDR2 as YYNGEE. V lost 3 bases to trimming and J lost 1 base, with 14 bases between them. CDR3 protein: CASSGGSSGSYEQYF. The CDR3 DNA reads TGTGCCAGCAGCGGAGGGTCATCAGGATCCTACGAGCAGTACTTC. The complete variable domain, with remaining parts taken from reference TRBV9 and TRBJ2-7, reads DSGVTQTPKHLITATGQRVTLRCSPRSGDLSVYWYQQSLDQGLQFLIQYYNGEERAKGNILERFSAQQFPDLHSELNLSSLELGDSALYFCASSGGSSGSYEQYFGPGTRLTVT.

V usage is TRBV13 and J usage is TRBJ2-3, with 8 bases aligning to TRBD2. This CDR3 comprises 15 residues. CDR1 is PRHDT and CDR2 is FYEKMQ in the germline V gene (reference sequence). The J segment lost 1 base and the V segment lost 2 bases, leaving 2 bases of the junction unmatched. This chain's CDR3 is CASSLWREGTDTQYF. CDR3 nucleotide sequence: TGTGCCAGCAGCTTATGGCGGGAGGGCACAGATACGCAGTATTTT.

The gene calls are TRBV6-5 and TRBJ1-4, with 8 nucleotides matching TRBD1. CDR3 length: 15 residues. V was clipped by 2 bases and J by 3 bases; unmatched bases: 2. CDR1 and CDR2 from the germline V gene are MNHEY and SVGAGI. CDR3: CASSYLQGANEKLFF. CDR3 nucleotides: TGTGCCAGCAGTTACCTACAGGGGGCTAATGAAAAACTGTTTTTT.

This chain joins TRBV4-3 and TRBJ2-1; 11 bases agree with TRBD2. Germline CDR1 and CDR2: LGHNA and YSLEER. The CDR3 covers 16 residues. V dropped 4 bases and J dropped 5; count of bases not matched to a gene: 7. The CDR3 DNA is TGCGCCAGCAGCCCCGTTGGACTAGCGGGCAACAATGAGCAGTTCTTC. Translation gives CASSPVGLAGNNEQFF.

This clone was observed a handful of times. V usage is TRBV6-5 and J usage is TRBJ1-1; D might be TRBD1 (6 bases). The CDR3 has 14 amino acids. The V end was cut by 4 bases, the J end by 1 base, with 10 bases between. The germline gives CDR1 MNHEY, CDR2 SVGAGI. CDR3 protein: CASSSGTPNTEAFF. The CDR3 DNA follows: TGTGCCAGCAGTTCCGGGACACCGAACACTGAAGCTTTCTTT.

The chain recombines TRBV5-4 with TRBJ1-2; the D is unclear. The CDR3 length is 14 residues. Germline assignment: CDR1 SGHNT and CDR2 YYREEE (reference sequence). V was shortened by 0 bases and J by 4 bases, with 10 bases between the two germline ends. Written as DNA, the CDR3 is TGTGCCAGCAGCTTGGGGCAGGTTCGCTATGGCTACACCTTC. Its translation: CASSLGQVRYGYTF.

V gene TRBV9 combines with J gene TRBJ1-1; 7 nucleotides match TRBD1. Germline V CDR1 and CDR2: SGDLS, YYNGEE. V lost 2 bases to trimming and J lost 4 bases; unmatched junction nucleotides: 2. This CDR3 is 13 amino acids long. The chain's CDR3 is CASSVQGGTEAFF. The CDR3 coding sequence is TGTGCCAGCAGCGTTCAGGGGGGCACTGAAGCTTTCTTT.

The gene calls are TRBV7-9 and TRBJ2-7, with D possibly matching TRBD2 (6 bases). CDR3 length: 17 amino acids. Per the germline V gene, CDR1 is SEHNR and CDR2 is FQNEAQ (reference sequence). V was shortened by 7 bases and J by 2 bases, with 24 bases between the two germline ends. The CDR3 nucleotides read TGTGCCAGCACCTACGATAAGGCGTGGGACTCGACCTACGAGCAGTACTTC. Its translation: CASTYDKAWDSTYEQYF.

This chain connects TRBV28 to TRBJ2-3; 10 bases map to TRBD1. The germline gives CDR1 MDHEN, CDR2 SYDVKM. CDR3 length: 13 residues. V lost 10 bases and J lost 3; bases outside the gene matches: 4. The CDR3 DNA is TGTGCCACCAGACAGGGGGCAACAGATACGCAGTATTTT. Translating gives CATRQGATDTQYF.